The 12 T cell receptor beta chains listed next were all sequenced from one sample in a study of OX40 agonist ivuxolimab in advanced cancers. Sequencing used immunoSEQ multiplex PCR; TCRdb keeps in-frame clones, though not all of them. Here the sample spans over 75,000 clones, roughly nine tenths being singletons. The specimen comprised CD4+ or CD8+ T cells sorted from blood, sampled in a trial of the OX40 agonist ivuxolimab. The receptor source for this set is an adult with an advanced solid tumor such as melanoma, head and neck, liver or kidney cancer.

J is TRBJ2-2 and V is TRBV6-1; D gene unclear. CDR1 is MNHNS and CDR2 is SASEGT in the germline V gene. V was shortened by 4 bases and J by 0 bases, with 6 bases between the two germline ends. The CDR3 contains 14 residues. Here the CDR3 DNA reads TGTGCCAGCAGTGTATGGTCGAACACCGGGGAGCTGTTTTTT. It translates to CASSVWSNTGELFF.

The chain carries TRBV28 and TRBJ1-6; TRBD1 matches 8 bases. Germline V gene data show CDR1 as MDHEN and CDR2 as SYDVKM. V lost 5 bases, J lost 9 bases, and 0 bases stayed unmatched. The CDR3 contains 12 residues. The CDR3, as DNA: TGTGCCAGCAGTGGACAGGGTTCACCCCTCCACTTT. Translated: CASSGQGSPLHF.

The V and J genes are TRBV7-6 and TRBJ2-3; D might be TRBD1 (5 bases). Germline loops: CDR1 SGHVS, CDR2 FNYEAQ. The length of the CDR3 is 13 residues. Trimming shortened V by 2 bases and J by 5 bases, and 8 bases separated the two germline ends. The DNA for the CDR3 is TGTGCCAGCAGCTTAACAGGTGTAGATACGCAGTATTTT. Translation gives CASSLTGVDTQYF.

This chain connects TRBV4-1 to TRBJ1-5, with 7 bases aligning to TRBD1. The CDR3 loop spans 15 amino acids. J lost 5 bases, V lost 0 bases, and 4 bases had no gene match. The V gene's germline CDR1 is MGHRA and CDR2 YSYEKL. CDR3 nucleotides: TGCGCCAGCAGCCAAGAAAGCAGGGGGGATCAGCCCCAGCATTTT. Translation: CASSQESRGDQPQHF.

This chain connects TRBV29-1 to TRBJ2-5, with D maybe TRBD2 (5 bases). The V end was cut by 2 bases, the J end by 11 bases, with 15 bases between. This CDR3 spans 12 amino acids. Germline CDR1 is SQVTM and CDR2 is ANQGSEA. CDR3 protein: CSVEQTTREQYF. The CDR3 nucleotides are TGCAGCGTTGAACAGACTACGAGGGAGCAGTACTTC. Supplemented by reference TRBV29-1 and TRBJ2-5, the full variable domain reads SAVISQKPSRDICQRGTSLTIQCQVDSQVTMMFWYRQQPGQSLTLIATANQGSEATYESGFVIDKFPISRPNLTFSTLTVSNMSPEDSSIYLCSVEQTTREQYFGPGTRLLVL.

This clone is a singleton in its sample. This CDR3 is CSVEGLASGIYNEQFF. DNA of the CDR3: TGCAGCGTTGAAGGCTTAGCTAGCGGGATCTACAATGAGCAGTTCTTC. This chain connects TRBV29-1 to TRBJ2-1; 9 nucleotides line up with TRBD2. The CDR3 is 16 amino acids. V lost 1 base to trimming and J lost 3 bases; unmatched junction nucleotides: 7. Germline CDR1 reads SQVTM; CDR2 reads ANQGSEA.

The V and J genes are TRBV7-9 and TRBJ2-1; D ambiguous. This CDR3 comprises 14 residues. Germline CDR1 and CDR2: SEHNR and FQNEAQ (reference sequence). Trimming removed 3 bases from V and 4 bases from J, with 10 bases in between. The CDR3 DNA reads as TGTGCCAGCAGCTTCGAAGGGTTTTACAATGAGCAGTTCTTC. It is translated as CASSFEGFYNEQFF. Filled out from reference TRBV7-9 and TRBJ2-1, the complete variable domain reads DTGVSQNPRHKITKRGQNVTFRCDPISEHNRLYWYRQTLGQGPEFLTYFQNEAQLEKSRLLSDRFSAERPKGSFSTLEIQRTEQGDSAMYLCASSFEGFYNEQFFGPGTRLTVL.

The chain carries TRBV28 and TRBJ1-1; D is undetermined. Trimming pared 1 base from V and 1 base from J, leaving 7 bases between. The CDR3 covers 14 residues. Germline CDR1 is MDHEN and CDR2 is SYDVKM. For the CDR3, the DNA is TGTGCCAGCAGTTTATTACAGACGAACACTGAAGCTTTCTTT. As protein: CASSLLQTNTEAFF.

The V gene is TRBV5-6, the J gene TRBJ2-3; maybe TRBD2 (6 bases). V lost 3 bases, J lost 5 bases, and 16 bases lay in between. This CDR3 comprises 15 residues. Germline CDR1 is SGHDT and CDR2 is YYEEEE. The CDR3 spells CASSSRRLVRDTQYF. CDR3 DNA sequence: TGTGCCAGCAGCTCCCGCCGACTAGTGCGAGATACGCAGTATTTT.

The chain combines TRBV28 with TRBJ1-1, with 11 bases fitting TRBD1. The V and J ends lost 5 bases and 6 bases, in that order; junction bases with no gene match: 8. Per the germline V gene, CDR1 is MDHEN and CDR2 is SYDVKM. The length of the CDR3 is 15 residues. CDR3: CASSLAGQGASEAFF. The CDR3 DNA reads as TGTGCCAGCAGTCTAGCCGGACAGGGGGCCTCTGAAGCTTTCTTT.

This chain connects TRBV27 to TRBJ2-1; the D gene is possibly TRBD2 (6 bases). V was trimmed by 7 bases and J by 8 bases, leaving 18 bases between them. The CDR3 covers 14 residues. Germline CDR1 MNHEY, CDR2 SMNVEV (reference sequence). CDR3 protein: CASKGTSRRDEQFF. Written as DNA, the CDR3 is TGTGCCAGCAAAGGAACTAGCCGGAGGGATGAGCAGTTCTTC.

The chain recombines TRBV19 with TRBJ2-2, with TRBD1 as a possible D gene (6 bases). V lost 7 bases and J 5 bases, leaving 14 bases between the germline ends. Germline CDR1 and CDR2: LNHDA and SQIVND (reference sequence). This CDR3 has 14 amino acids. CDR3 in amino acids: CASTLGHSTGELFF. DNA for the CDR3: TGTGCCAGTACATTGGGACACTCGACCGGGGAGCTGTTTTTT.